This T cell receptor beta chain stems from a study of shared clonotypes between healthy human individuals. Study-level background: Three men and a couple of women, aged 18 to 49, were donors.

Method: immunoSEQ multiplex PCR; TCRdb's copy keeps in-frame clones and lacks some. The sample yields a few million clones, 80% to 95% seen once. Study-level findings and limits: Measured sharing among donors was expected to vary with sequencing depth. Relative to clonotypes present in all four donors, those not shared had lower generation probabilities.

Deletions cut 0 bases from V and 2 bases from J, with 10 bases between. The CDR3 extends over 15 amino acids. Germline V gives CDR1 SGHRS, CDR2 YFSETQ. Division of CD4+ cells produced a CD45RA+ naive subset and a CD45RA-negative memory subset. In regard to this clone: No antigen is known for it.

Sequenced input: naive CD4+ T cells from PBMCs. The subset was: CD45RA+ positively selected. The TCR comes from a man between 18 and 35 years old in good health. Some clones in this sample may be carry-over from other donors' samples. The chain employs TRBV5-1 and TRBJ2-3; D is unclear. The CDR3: CASSLVFTHTDTQYF. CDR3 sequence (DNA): TGCGCCAGCAGCTTGGTCTTTACTCACACAGATACGCAGTATTTT.